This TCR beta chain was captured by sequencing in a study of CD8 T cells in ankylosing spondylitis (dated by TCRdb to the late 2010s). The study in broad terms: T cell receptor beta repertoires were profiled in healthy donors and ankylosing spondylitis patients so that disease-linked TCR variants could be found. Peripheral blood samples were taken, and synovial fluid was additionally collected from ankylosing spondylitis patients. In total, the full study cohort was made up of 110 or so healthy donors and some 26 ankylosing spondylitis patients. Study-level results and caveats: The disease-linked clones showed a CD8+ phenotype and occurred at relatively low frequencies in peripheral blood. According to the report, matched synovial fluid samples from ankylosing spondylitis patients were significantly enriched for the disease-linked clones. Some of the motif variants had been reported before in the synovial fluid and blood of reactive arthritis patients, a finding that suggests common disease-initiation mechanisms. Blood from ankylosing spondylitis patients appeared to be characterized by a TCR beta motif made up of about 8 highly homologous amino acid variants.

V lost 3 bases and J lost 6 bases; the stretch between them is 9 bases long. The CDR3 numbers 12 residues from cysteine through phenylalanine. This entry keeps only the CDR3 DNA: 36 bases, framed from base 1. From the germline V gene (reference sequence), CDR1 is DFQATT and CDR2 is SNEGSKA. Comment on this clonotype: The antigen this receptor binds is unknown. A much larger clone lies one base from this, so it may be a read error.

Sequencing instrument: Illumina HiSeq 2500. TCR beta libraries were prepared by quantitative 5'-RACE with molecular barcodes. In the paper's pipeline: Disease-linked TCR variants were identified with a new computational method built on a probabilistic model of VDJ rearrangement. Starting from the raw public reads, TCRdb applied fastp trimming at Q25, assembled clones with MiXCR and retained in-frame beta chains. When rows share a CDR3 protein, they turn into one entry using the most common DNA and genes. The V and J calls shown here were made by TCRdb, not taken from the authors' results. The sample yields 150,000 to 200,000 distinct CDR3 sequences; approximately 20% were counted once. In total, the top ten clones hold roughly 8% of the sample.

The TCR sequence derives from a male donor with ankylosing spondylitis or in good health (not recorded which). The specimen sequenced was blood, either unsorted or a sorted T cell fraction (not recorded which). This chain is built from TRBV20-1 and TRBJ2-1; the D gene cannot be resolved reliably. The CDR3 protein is CSASVSLNEQFF. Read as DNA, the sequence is TGCAGTGCTAGCGTGTCGCTCAATGAGCAGTTCTTC.